The rows below give T cell receptor beta chains drawn from one sample of a study of T-cell reconstitution after alpha-beta-depleted transplantation in children. TCRdb reprocessed the PCR reads via MiXCR and lists one record per CDR3 protein. The sample includes about 420,000 distinct CDR3 sequences, about 16% of them seen just once. The sequencing here drew on PBMCs, mostly from graft donor cells, taken 360 days after TCRalphabeta/CD19-depleted stem cell transplant. These TCRs come from a boy less than two years old who had a stem cell transplant for Wiskott-Aldrich syndrome, so the T cells may come from the graft donor. The CDR3 runs from the conserved cysteine through the conserved F or W. Fields, in order: clone size, CDR3 length, J gene, V gene, D gene, CDR3 DNA, CDR3 protein. D genes are given only for firm matches. Expanded clones are given a class, and other clones once, few, many or no size at all.

NA	17	TRBJ2-1	TRBV15	TRBD1	TGTGCCACCAGCAGGACAGGGCCCTTAGGGGGCTACAATGAGCAGTTCTTC	CATSRTGPLGGYNEQFF
NA	13	TRBJ1-5	TRBV7-9	NA	TGTGCCAGCAGCCTAGACGGGGCTCAGCCCCAGCATTTT	CASSLDGAQPQHF
few	16	TRBJ2-1	TRBV6-2/TRBV6-3	NA	TGTGCCAGCAGTCAACCGGGACCCCTCATGGAGAATGAGCAGTTCTTC	CASSQPGPLMENEQFF
NA	16	TRBJ2-1	TRBV28	TRBD1	TGTGCCAGCAGTGCCAGACAGGGGACGGGCACGGCCCAGCAGTTCTTC	CASSARQGTGTAQQFF
NA	14	TRBJ2-1	TRBV5-1	NA	TGCGCCAGCAGCCCCCCACCGGGCGTGAATGAGCAGTTCTTC	CASSPPPGVNEQFF
NA	16	TRBJ2-4	TRBV5-1	NA	TGCGCCAGCAGCCCGGCGGGACATATAGCCAAAAACATTCAGTACTTC	CASSPAGHIAKNIQYF
few	16	TRBJ1-2	TRBV7-9	TRBD1	TGTGCCAGCAGCTCTCCGAGGACAGGGCCTTCGAATGGCTACACCTTC	CASSSPRTGPSNGYTF
NA	16	TRBJ2-5	TRBV24-1	NA	TGTGCCACCAGTGATCCGGCTAGGGGGTTCAGGGAGACCCAGTACTTC	CATSDPARGFRETQYF
few	13	TRBJ2-1	TRBV6-1	TRBD2	TGTGCCAGCAGACGACTAGCTATGGTTGAGCAGTTCTTC	CASRRLAMVEQFF
few	17	TRBJ2-1	TRBV5-1	NA	TGCGCCAGCAGCCTACACACAGGGTGGAAAAAGGACAATGAGCAGTTCTTC	CASSLHTGWKKDNEQFF
NA	16	TRBJ2-1	TRBV12-3/TRBV12-4	NA	TGTGCCAGCAGCCTAGAGGCCTTACTCTCCTACAATGAGCAGTTCTTC	CASSLEALLSYNEQFF
NA	12	TRBJ2-7	TRBV20-1	TRBD1	TGCAGTGCACCGATGGACAGGGGGCCTCAGTACTTC	CSAPMDRGPQYF
many	12	TRBJ1-2	TRBV29-1	NA	TGCAGCGATCAAGACAGAGTATATGGCTACACCTTC	CSDQDRVYGYTF
few	13	TRBJ2-5	TRBV4-3	NA	TGCGCCAGCAGCCAAGATCCGCAAGAGACCCAGTACTTC	CASSQDPQETQYF
few	14	TRBJ2-5	TRBV27	NA	TGTGCCAGCAGTTCCAACAGGGTAGGGGAGACCCAGTACTTC	CASSSNRVGETQYF
NA	14	TRBJ2-5	TRBV7-8	NA	TGTGCCAGCAGCTTACTAGGGGGCCAAGAGACCCAGTACTTC	CASSLLGGQETQYF
many	15	TRBJ1-6	TRBV4-1	NA	TGCGCCAGCAGCCAAGGCGACAGTAGAAGCTCACCCCTCCACTTT	CASSQGDSRSSPLHF
few	15	TRBJ1-4	TRBV12-3/TRBV12-4	NA	TGTGCCAGCAGTGGGGACTCTCTGCCCTTCGAAAAACTGTTTTTT	CASSGDSLPFEKLFF
many	15	TRBJ2-7	TRBV7-6	TRBD2	TGTGCCAGCAGCCCGGGACTAGCGGGGGCCTACGAGCAGTACTTC	CASSPGLAGAYEQYF
once	16	TRBJ2-3	TRBV7-9	NA	TGTGCCAGCAGCTCTGGACAGACACTCGACACAGATACGCAGTATTTT	CASSSGQTLDTDTQYF
NA	13	TRBJ2-1	TRBV6-1	NA	TGTGCCAGCAGGAGGGACGGATACAATGAGCAGTTCTTC	CASRRDGYNEQFF
few	16	TRBJ2-3	TRBV25-1	TRBD2	TGTGCCAGCAGTGAAACGGGAGGGCCGATGACAGATACGCAGTATTTT	CASSETGGPMTDTQYF
few	14	TRBJ2-1	TRBV5-1	NA	TGCGCCAGCAGCATCAGGGTCGATTCCAATGAGCAGTTCTTC	CASSIRVDSNEQFF
once	14	TRBJ2-7	TRBV7-2	NA	TGTGCCAGCAGCTTTCAGACTAGTTTAGGCGAGCAGTACTTC	CASSFQTSLGEQYF
few	18	TRBJ2-7	TRBV7-8	NA	TGTGCCAGCAGCTTAGTAGGGAGGACAGGTTTGCGCTCCTACGAGCAGTACTTC	CASSLVGRTGLRSYEQYF
NA	16	TRBJ2-1	TRBV10-3	TRBD2	TGTGCCATCAGGACTAGCGGGCCTTACTCCTACAATGAGCAGTTCTTC	CAIRTSGPYSYNEQFF
NA	14	TRBJ2-1	TRBV7-9	NA	TGTGCCAGCAGCTCTAGTCTTCCCTACAATGAGCAGTTCTTC	CASSSSLPYNEQFF
NA	11	TRBJ2-1	TRBV20-1	NA	TGCAGTGCTAGAGTCCCCAATGAGCAGTTCTTC	CSARVPNEQFF
many	15	TRBJ2-7	TRBV5-1	TRBD1	TGCGCCAGCAGCACCTTGGGACAGGGGGAGTACGAGCAGTACTTC	CASSTLGQGEYEQYF
few	15	TRBJ1-2	TRBV4-1	NA	TGCGCCAGCAGCCAAAGTGTTCCGGGACTCTATGGCTACACCTTC	CASSQSVPGLYGYTF
few	15	TRBJ2-2	TRBV12-3/TRBV12-4	NA	TGTGCCAGCAGACGCTCGGGTCGGTGGACCGGGGAGCTGTTTTTT	CASRRSGRWTGELFF
NA	15	TRBJ2-1	TRBV15	TRBD2	TGTGCCACCAGCAGAGATCTAGCGGGTGACAATGAGCAGTTCTTC	CATSRDLAGDNEQFF
NA	11	TRBJ1-2	TRBV16	NA	TGTGCCAGCAGCCAATCTAATGGCTACACCTTC	CASSQSNGYTF
NA	14	TRBJ2-4	TRBV20-1	TRBD2	TGCAGTGCTCCCCGCGGGGGGGTAGGGGGCATTCAGTACTTC	CSAPRGGVGGIQYF
NA	15	TRBJ1-5	TRBV18	TRBD1	TGTGCCAGCTCACCCGGGACAGGGGGCGGCCAGCCCCAGCATTTT	CASSPGTGGGQPQHF
few	16	TRBJ2-6	TRBV24-1	NA	TGTGCCACCAGAAGGCCAGGCCTCTCTGGGGCCAACGTCCTGACTTTC	CATRRPGLSGANVLTF
NA	11	TRBJ2-7	TRBV10-3	NA	TGTGCCATCAGTGGGACGTACGAGCAGTACTTC	CAISGTYEQYF
NA	12	TRBJ2-5	TRBV11-2	NA	TGTGCCAGCGGCCTACCACAAGAGACCCAGTACTTC	CASGLPQETQYF
few	14	TRBJ1-2	TRBV5-1	NA	TGCGCCAGCAGCTCCGGCGTGCAGAACTATGGCTACACCTTC	CASSSGVQNYGYTF
few	13	TRBJ2-7	TRBV7-8	NA	TGTGCCAGCAGCTTAGAAAGGAGTTACGAGCAGTACTTC	CASSLERSYEQYF
NA	13	TRBJ1-5	TRBV7-9	NA	TGTGCCAGCAGCTTAGACGGGCGTCAGCCCCAGCATTTT	CASSLDGRQPQHF
NA	15	TRBJ2-1	TRBV18	TRBD2	TGTGCCAGCTCACCACCGGGACTACGGGCCAATGAGCAGTTCTTC	CASSPPGLRANEQFF
NA	14	TRBJ2-5	TRBV7-9	NA	TGTGCCAGCAGCTTAAACTTCCTGAGAGAGACCCAGTACTTC	CASSLNFLRETQYF
NA	16	TRBJ2-3	TRBV29-1	NA	TGCAGCGTTGAAAGAGCTTGGGCAGGAAGTCAAGATACGCAGTATTTT	CSVERAWAGSQDTQYF
few	18	TRBJ1-4	TRBV3-1	TRBD1	TGTGCCAGCAGCCAAGTTGACTCGCGGACAGGGTGGAATGAAAAACTGTTTTTT	CASSQVDSRTGWNEKLFF
once	13	TRBJ2-1	TRBV2	NA	TGTGCCAGCAGGCGGGGACTCTACAATGAGCAGTTCTTC	CASRRGLYNEQFF
NA	13	TRBJ2-4	TRBV19	NA	TGTGCCAGCGCCCGGGGAACCAAAAACATTCAGTACTTC	CASARGTKNIQYF
NA	12	TRBJ2-2	TRBV10-3	NA	TGTGCCATCAAAGTCTCTTCCGGGGAGCTGTTTTTT	CAIKVSSGELFF
NA	15	TRBJ1-2	TRBV10-3	NA	TGTGCCATCAGTGAGTCAGTGTGGACGGTAGATGGCTACACCTTC	CAISESVWTVDGYTF
NA	15	TRBJ1-1	TRBV10-2	NA	TGCGCCAGCAGAAAACAGGGCCGCGGGAACACTGAAGCTTTCTTT	CASRKQGRGNTEAFF
few	16	TRBJ2-1	TRBV2	NA	TGTGCCAGCAGTGAGCCGTCTATTTCTTGGTACAATGAGCAGTTCTTC	CASSEPSISWYNEQFF
NA	12	TRBJ2-2	TRBV25-1	NA	TGTGCCACCAGGACGGGGGCCGGGGAGCTGTTTTTT	CATRTGAGELFF
few	14	TRBJ2-7	TRBV28	NA	TGTGCCAGCAGTTGGGTGCTACGCTCGGGGGAGCAGTACTTC	CASSWVLRSGEQYF
NA	16	TRBJ2-3	TRBV20-1	TRBD2	TGCAGTGCTACACGCTGGGCTAGCGGATCCACAGATACGCAGTATTTT	CSATRWASGSTDTQYF
NA	15	TRBJ2-1	TRBV6-2/TRBV6-3	TRBD2	TGTGCCAGCAGCCGACTAGCGGGAGTCAGCAATGAGCAGTTCTTC	CASSRLAGVSNEQFF
few	13	TRBJ2-1	TRBV7-9	TRBD2	TGTGCCAGCAGCGTGGACGGGACTAGCAAGCAGTTCTTC	CASSVDGTSKQFF
few	14	TRBJ2-3	TRBV5-1	TRBD2	TGCGCCAGCAGCTTGGATAGCGGGGCGGATACGCAGTATTTT	CASSLDSGADTQYF
NA	18	TRBJ1-1	TRBV6-2/TRBV6-3	TRBD1	TGTGCCAGCAGTTACACCACCGGGACAGGGGCGTTGAACACTGAAGCTTTCTTT	CASSYTTGTGALNTEAFF